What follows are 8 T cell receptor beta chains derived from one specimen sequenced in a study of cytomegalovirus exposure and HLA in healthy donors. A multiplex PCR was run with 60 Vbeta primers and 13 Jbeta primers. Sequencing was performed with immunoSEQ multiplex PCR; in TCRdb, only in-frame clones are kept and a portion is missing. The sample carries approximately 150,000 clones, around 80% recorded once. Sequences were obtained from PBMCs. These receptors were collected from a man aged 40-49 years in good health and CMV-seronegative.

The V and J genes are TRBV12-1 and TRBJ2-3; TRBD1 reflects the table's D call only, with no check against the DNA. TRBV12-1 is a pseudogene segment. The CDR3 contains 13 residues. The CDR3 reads CAREDRVCDTQYF. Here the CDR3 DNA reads TGTGCCAGGGAGGACAGGGTCTGTGATACGCAGTATTTT.

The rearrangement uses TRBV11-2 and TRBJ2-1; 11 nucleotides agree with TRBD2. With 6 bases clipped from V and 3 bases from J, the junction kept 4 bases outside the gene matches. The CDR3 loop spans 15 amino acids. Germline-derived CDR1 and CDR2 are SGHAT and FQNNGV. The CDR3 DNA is TGTGCCAGCAGTTCCGGGACTAGCGGCTACAATGAGCAGTTCTTC. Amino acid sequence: CASSSGTSGYNEQFF.

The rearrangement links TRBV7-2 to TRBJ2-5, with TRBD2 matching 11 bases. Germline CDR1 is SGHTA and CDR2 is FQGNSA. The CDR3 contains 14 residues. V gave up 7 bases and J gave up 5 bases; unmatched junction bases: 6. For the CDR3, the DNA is TGTGCCAGCACCCTTAGCGGGGGGGCGGAGACCCAGTACTTC. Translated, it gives CASTLSGGAETQYF.

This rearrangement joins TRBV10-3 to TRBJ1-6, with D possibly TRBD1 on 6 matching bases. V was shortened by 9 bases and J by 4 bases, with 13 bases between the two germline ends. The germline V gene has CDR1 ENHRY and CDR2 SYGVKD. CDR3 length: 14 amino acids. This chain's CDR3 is CAIGQPEYNSPLHF. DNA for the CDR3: TGTGCCATTGGACAGCCTGAGTATAATTCACCCCTCCACTTT.

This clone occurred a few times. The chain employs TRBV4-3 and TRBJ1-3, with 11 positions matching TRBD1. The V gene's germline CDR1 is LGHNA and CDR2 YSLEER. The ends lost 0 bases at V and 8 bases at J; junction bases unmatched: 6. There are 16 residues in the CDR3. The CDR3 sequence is CASSQDPGQGADTIYF. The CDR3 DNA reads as TGCGCCAGCAGCCAAGATCCTGGACAGGGGGCAGACACCATATATTTT.

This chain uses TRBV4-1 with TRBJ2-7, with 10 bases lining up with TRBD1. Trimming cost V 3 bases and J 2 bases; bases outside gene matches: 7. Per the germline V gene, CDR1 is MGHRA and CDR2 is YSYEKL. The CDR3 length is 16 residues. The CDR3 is CASSHNAGQGAYEQYF. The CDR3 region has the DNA TGCGCCAGCAGCCACAACGCTGGACAGGGGGCCTACGAGCAGTACTTC.

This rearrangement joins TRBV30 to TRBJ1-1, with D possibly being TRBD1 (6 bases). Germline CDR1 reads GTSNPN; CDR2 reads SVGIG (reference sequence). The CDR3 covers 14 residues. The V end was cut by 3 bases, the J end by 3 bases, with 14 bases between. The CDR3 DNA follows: TGTGCCTGGAGGCCCGCGGGGGGCCACACTGAAGCTTTCTTT. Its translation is CAWRPAGGHTEAFF.

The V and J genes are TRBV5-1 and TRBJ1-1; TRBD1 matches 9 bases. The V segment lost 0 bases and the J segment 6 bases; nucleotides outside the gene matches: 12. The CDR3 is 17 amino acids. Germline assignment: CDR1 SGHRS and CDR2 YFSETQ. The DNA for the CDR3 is TGCGCCAGCAGCTTGGGGGGACAGGGAGCTTCGGGCCCTGAAGCTTTCTTT. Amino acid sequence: CASSLGGQGASGPEAFF.